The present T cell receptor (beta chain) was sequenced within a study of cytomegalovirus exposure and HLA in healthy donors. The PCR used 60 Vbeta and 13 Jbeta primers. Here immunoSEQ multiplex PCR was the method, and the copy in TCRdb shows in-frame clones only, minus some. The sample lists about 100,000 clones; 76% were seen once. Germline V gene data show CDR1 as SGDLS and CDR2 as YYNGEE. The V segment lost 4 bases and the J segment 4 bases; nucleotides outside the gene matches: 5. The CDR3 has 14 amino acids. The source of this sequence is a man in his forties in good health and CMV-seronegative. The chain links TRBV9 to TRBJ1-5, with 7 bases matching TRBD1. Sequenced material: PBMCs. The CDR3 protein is CASSQGQPNQPQHF. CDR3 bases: TGTGCCAGCAGCCAGGGACAGCCTAATCAGCCCCAGCATTTT.